The clone carrying this T cell receptor beta chain has a single count. The germline V gene encodes CDR1 MNHEY and CDR2 SMNVEV (reference sequence). The CDR3 is 14 residues long. Trimming left V 5 bases short and J 6 bases short, with 17 bases between. The authors negatively isolated CD8+ and CD4+ T cells and FACS-enriched TEMRA cells. This sample was included in a study of CD8 T cells in Susac syndrome. The RNA, about 0.45 to 1 ug, was put through reverse transcription using random hexamers. TCRdb re-called the immunoSEQ multiplex PCR reads with MiXCR, one entry per CDR3 protein. The table includes 250,000 to 300,000 distinct CDR3 sequences, approximately 81% detected once.

The chain employs TRBV27 and TRBJ2-7; D tentatively fits TRBD1 or TRBD2 (6 bases each). This TCR came from a human donor with multiple sclerosis. Sequencing was done on a sample of CD8+ T cells from PBMCs. The CDR3 reads CASSRGQLGGEQYF. The CDR3 nucleotides read TGTGCCAGCAGTCGCGGACAGCTCGGGGGCGAGCAGTACTTC.